This is a list of T cell receptor beta chains from one sample in a study of blood T cells in healthy people across ages. TCRdb used MiXCR to reprocess the 5' RACE reads, holding one entry per CDR3 protein. The sample contains 700,000 or so distinct CDR3 sequences, approximately 40% of which appear only once. The sample comprised blood. These TCRs come from a man older than 75 in good health. Both conserved end residues are trimmed from each CDR3.

v_call | cdr3_aa
TRBV5-1 | ASSLGDTAWPLH
TRBV6-5 | ASRIGLSNNEQF
TRBV20-1 | STEMASGSTVTQY
TRBV10-3 | AISGPKKGARSYEQY
TRBV11-2 | ASSLGQLVGYT
TRBV29-1 | SGEGAGGRDTQY
TRBV20-1 | SASITRVLYEQY
TRBV4-1 | ASSRETSGGPDTQY
TRBV20-1 | SARSGTDSNQPQH
TRBV20-1 | SARDFAGATYEQY
TRBV9 | ASSVVGNSYEQY
TRBV6-2/TRBV6-3 | ASSYGSGGPRIGETQY
TRBV20-1 | SASRVGSGRGNEQF
TRBV6-2/TRBV6-3 | ASTLSGNPYEQY
TRBV6-5 | ASSYYRTSGSGNEQF
TRBV28 | ASSRTGTNQPQR
TRBV29-1 | SVSGGQEREAF
TRBV20-1 | SARDQGLTSYEQY
TRBV30 | AWSGTGRREQY
TRBV5-5 | ASSPGRLAGETQY
TRBV9 | ASSVVNSQYLDTQY
TRBV12-3/TRBV12-4 | ASSFRGEAF
TRBV30 | AWSQGSDQPQH
TRBV20-1 | SAHGRGRGNQPQH
TRBV27 | ANSLRGVYEQY
TRBV6-2/TRBV6-3 | ASRGIRSGGFADTQY
TRBV10-2 | ASRNRDSSSYEQY
TRBV19 | ATLARDLKEAF
TRBV30 | AWKNNRGQGETQY
TRBV9 | ASSVDQGQQY
TRBV3-1 | ASSQDPTGGYGYT
TRBV6-6 | ASSLTRDRDYGYT
TRBV3-1 | ASSQEPTGVYEQY
TRBV11-2 | ASSPRLVTDTQY
TRBV20-1 | SAHSSGGISYNEQF
TRBV3-1 | ASSQGSRGYEQY
TRBV7-2 | ASSSDRDNNYGYT